One and the same sample provided the 3 T cell receptor beta chains below, sequenced in a study of T cell clonality in common variable immunodeficiency. Study observations and caveats: Common variable immunodeficiency TCR beta sequences reportedly had fewer deletions and N-nucleotide insertions.

These receptors' targets are unknown. The repertoire was sequenced with immunoSEQ multiplex PCR; TCRdb's copy has only in-frame clones and lacks some. The sample yields 23,000 or so clones, without any singletons. The material sequenced was peripheral blood mononuclear cells. All receptors come from a human donor with common variable immunodeficiency.

This clone was seen many times. The read terminates 3 residues ahead of where the CDR3 ends, so the germline J gene completes it. The chain has TRBV20-1 and TRBJ2-7; a weak D match, TRBD2 (7 bases). Germline values: CDR1 DFQATT, CDR2 SNEGSKA (reference sequence). The CDR3 length is 14 residues. V lost 5 bases to trimming and J lost 2 bases, with 16 bases between them. The CDR3 protein is CSAQVGGLAYEQYF. CDR3 bases read: TGCAGTGCTCAGGTGGGGGGGCTGGCCTACGAG.

Concerning this clone: The read ends 3 residues shy of where the CDR3 ends; the end is completed using the germline J gene. This chain uses TRBV2 with TRBJ1-1; 7 bases are a match to TRBD1. Germline values: CDR1 SNHLY, CDR2 FYNNEI. The CDR3 spans 13 residues. The ends lost 10 bases at V and 2 bases at J; junction bases unmatched: 7. CDR3: CATKTGINTEAFF. CDR3 DNA (partial): TGTGCCACGAAGACAGGGATAAACACTGAA.

In its sample, this clone was seen many times. Read sequence stops 3 residues before the CDR3 end, and the germline J gene provides the missing end. V usage is TRBV20-1 and J usage is TRBJ2-5, with TRBD2 matching over 15 bases. Germline assignment: CDR1 DFQATT and CDR2 SNEGSKA (reference sequence). V shed 4 bases, J shed 4 bases, and the junction held 7 bases outside the gene matches. The CDR3 sequence is 16 residues long. CDR3 bases read: TGCAGTGCTACAAGGACTAGCGGGAGGGCCGGAGAGACC. Translation gives CSATRTSGRAGET. The entire CDR3 reads CSATRTSGRAGETQYF.